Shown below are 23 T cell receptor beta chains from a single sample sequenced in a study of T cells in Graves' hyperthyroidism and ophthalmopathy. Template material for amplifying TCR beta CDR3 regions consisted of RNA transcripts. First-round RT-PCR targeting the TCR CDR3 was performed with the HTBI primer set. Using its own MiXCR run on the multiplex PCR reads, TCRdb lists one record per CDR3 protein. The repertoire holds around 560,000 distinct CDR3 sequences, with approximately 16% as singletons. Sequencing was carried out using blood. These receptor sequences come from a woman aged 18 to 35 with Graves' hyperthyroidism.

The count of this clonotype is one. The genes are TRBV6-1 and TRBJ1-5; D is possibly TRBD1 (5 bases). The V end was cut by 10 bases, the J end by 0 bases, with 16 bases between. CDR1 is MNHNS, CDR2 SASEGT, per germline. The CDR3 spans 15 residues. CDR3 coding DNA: TGTGCCACTTTCCGGGACGATTATAGCAATCAGCCCCAGCATTTT. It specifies CATFRDDYSNQPQHF.

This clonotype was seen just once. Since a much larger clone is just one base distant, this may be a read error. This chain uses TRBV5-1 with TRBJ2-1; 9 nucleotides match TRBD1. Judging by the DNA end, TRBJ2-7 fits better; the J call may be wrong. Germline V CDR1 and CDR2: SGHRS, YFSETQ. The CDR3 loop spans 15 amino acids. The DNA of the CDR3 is TGCGCCAGCAGCAACCACGGGACAGGGTACAATGAGCAGTACTTC. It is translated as CASSNHGTGYNEQYF.

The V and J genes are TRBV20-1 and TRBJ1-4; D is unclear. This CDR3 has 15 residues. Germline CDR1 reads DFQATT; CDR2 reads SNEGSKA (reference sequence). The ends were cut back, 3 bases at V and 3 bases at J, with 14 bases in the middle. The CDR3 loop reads CSASASWSPNEKLFF. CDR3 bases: TGCAGTGCTAGTGCCTCGTGGAGTCCTAATGAAAAACTGTTTTTT.

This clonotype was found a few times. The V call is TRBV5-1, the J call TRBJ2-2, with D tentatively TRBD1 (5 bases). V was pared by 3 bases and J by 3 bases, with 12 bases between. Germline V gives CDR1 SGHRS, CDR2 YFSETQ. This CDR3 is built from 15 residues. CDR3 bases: TGCGCCAGCAGCTCCCAGGGTATTGACACCGGGGAGCTGTTTTTT. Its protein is CASSSQGIDTGELFF.

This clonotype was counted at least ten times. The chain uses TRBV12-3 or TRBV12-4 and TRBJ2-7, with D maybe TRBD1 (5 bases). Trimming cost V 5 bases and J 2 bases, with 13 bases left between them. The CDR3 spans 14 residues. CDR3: CASSLKTATYEQYF. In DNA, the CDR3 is TGTGCCAGCAGTCTCAAGACAGCTACCTACGAGCAGTACTTC.

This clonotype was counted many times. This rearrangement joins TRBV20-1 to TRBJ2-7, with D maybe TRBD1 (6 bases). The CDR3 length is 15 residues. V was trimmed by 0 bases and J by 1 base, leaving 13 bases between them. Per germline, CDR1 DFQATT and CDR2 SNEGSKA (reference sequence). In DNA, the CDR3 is TGCAGTGCTAGAGATCGGGGCAGGGGTTCCTACGAGCAGTACTTC. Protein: CSARDRGRGSYEQYF.

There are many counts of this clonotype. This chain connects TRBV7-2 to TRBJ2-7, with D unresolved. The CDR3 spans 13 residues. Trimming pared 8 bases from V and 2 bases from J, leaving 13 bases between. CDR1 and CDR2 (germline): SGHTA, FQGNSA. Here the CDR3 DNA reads TGTGCCAGCCAGCAGGACCCTCCCTACGAGCAGTACTTC. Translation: CASQQDPPYEQYF.

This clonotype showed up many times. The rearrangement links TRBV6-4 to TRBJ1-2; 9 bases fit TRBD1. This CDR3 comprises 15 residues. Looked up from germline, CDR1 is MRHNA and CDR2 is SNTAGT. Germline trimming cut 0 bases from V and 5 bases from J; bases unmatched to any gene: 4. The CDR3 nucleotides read TGTGCCAGCAGTGACTCAGCGACAGGGGGGTATGGCTACACCTTC. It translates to CASSDSATGGYGYTF.

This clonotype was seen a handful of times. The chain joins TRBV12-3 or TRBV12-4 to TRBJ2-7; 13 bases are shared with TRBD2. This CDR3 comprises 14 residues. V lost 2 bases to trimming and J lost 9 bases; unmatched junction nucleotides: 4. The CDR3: CASSLTSGGARQYF. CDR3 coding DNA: TGTGCCAGCAGTTTAACTAGCGGGGGGGCGCGGCAGTACTTC.

For the CDR3, the DNA is TGTGCCAGCTCACCACCGGGGCATAAAGAGACCCAGTACTTC. Translated, it gives CASSPPGHKETQYF. The chain uses TRBV18 and TRBJ2-5, with D tentatively TRBD1 (5 bases). The ends were cut back, 0 bases at V and 3 bases at J, with 8 bases in the middle. Germline CDR1 is KGHSH and CDR2 is LQKENI. CDR3 length: 14 amino acids.

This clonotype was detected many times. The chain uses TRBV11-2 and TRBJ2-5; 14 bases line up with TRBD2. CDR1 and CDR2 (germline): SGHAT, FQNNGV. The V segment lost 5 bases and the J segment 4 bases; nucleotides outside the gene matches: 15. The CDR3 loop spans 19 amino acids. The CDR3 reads CASSVSGTSGSVLAETQYF. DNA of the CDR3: TGTGCCAGCAGCGTATCCGGGACTAGCGGGAGCGTACTGGCAGAGACCCAGTACTTC. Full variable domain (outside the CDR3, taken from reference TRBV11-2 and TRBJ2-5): EAGVAQSPRYKIIEKRQSVAFWCNPISGHATLYWYQQILGQGPKLLIQFQNNGVVDDSQLPKDRFSAERLKGVDSTLKIQPAKLEDSAVYLCASSVSGTSGSVLAETQYFGPGTRLLVL.

CDR3 sequence reads: CSASLSGNTIYF. Written as DNA, the CDR3 is TGCAGTGCTAGCCTCTCTGGAAACACCATATATTTT. This sequence joins TRBV20-1 and TRBJ1-3; D is undetermined. Trimming took 3 bases from V and 0 from J, leaving 3 bases between them. CDR1 is DFQATT and CDR2 is SNEGSKA in the germline V gene (reference sequence). The CDR3 has 12 amino acids.

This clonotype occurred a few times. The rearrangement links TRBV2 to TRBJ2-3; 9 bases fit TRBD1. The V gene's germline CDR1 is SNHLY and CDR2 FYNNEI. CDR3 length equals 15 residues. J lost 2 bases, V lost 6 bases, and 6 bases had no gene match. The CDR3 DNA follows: TGTGCCAGCAGCGTGGGACAGGGTGTCACAGATACGCAGTATTTT. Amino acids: CASSVGQGVTDTQYF.

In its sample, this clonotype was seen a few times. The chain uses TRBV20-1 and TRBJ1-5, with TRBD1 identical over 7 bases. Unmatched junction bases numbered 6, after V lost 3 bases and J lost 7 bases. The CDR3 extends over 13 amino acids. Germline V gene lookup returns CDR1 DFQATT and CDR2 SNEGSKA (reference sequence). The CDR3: CSASKGAGQPQHF. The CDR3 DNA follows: TGCAGTGCTAGCAAGGGGGCTGGCCAGCCCCAGCATTTT.

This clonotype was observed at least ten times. The CDR3 bases are TGTGCCAGCAGCGCAACCGGGACAGGGGTCTATGGCTACACCTTC. Translating gives CASSATGTGVYGYTF. V gene TRBV7-2 combines with J gene TRBJ1-2; 10 nucleotides agree with TRBD1. V gave up 5 bases and J gave up 4 bases; unmatched junction bases: 7. CDR3 length equals 15 residues. CDR1 and CDR2 from the germline V gene are SGHTA and FQGNSA.

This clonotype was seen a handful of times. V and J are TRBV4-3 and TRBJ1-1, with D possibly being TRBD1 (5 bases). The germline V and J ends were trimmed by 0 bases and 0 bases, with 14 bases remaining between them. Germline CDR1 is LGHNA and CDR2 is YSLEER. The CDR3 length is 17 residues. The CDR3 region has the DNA TGCGCCAGCAGCCAAGATTTCACGGGGCGAATGAACACTGAAGCTTTCTTT. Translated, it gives CASSQDFTGRMNTEAFF.

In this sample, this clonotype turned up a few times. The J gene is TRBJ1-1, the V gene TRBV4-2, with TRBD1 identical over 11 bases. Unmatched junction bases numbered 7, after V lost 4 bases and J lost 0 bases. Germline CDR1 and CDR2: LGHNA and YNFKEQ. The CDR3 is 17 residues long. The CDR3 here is CASSPGQGEGMNTEAFF. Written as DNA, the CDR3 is TGTGCCAGCAGCCCGGGACAGGGGGAGGGGATGAACACTGAAGCTTTCTTT.

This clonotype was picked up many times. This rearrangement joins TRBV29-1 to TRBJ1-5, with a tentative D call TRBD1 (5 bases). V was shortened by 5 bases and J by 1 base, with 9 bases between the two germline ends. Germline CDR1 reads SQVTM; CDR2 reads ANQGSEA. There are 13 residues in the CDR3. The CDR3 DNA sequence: TGCAGCGTTAGCCGGGACAGCAATCAGCCCCAGCATTTT. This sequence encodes CSVSRDSNQPQHF.

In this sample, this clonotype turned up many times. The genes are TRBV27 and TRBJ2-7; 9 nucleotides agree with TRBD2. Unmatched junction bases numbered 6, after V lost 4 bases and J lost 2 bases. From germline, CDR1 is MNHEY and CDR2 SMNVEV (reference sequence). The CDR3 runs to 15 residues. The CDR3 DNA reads TGTGCCAGCAGTTCAAGGACTAGCGTCCCCTACGAGCAGTACTTC. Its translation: CASSSRTSVPYEQYF.

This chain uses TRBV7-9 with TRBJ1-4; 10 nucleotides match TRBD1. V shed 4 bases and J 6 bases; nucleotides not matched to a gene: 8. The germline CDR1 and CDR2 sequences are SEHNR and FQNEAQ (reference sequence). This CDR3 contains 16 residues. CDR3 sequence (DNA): TGTGCCAGCAGCTCACCCTGGGGACAGGGGTATGAAAAACTGTTTTTT. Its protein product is CASSSPWGQGYEKLFF.

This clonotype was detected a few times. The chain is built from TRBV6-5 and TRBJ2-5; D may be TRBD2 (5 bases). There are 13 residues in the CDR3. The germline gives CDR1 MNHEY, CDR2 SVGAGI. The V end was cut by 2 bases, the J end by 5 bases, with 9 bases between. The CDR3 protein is CASSYVGVETQYF. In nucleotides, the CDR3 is TGTGCCAGCAGTTACGTCGGGGTGGAGACCCAGTACTTC.

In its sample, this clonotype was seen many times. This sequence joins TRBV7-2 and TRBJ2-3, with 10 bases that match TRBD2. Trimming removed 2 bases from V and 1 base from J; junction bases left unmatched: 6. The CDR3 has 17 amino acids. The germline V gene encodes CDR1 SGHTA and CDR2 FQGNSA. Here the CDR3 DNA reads TGTGCCAGCAGCTTATCAGCTAGCGGGAGCGGCACAGATACGCAGTATTTT. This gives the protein CASSLSASGSGTDTQYF.

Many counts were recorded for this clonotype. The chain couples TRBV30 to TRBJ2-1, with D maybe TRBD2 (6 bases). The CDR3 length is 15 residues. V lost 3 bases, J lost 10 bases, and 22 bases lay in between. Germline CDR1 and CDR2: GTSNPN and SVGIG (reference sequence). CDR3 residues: CAWSPGTGGTFEQFF. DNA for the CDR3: TGTGCCTGGAGCCCCGGGACTGGCGGAACCTTCGAGCAGTTCTTC.